A single TCR beta chain is shown here with its context. The data originate from a study of blood T cell repertoires in COVID-19. Sequencing was performed with immunoSEQ multiplex PCR; in TCRdb, only in-frame clones are kept and a portion is missing. Among 220,000 or so clones, 70% to 90% were seen once, and the ten largest hold about 9.4%. This clonotype was sampled from a woman aged 45-65 years with COVID-19, enrolled during active disease. The material sequenced was peripheral blood.

DNA of the CDR3: TGTGCCAGCAGTTACGGAACAGGGGCCTACGAGCAGTACTTC. Its protein product is CASSYGTGAYEQYF. The chain combines TRBV6-6 with TRBJ2-7; 7 positions agree with TRBD1. V trimming: 2 bases; J trimming: 2 bases; junction bases outside the gene matches: 3. CDR3 length equals 14 residues. CDR1 is MNHNY, CDR2 SVGAGI, per germline (reference sequence).